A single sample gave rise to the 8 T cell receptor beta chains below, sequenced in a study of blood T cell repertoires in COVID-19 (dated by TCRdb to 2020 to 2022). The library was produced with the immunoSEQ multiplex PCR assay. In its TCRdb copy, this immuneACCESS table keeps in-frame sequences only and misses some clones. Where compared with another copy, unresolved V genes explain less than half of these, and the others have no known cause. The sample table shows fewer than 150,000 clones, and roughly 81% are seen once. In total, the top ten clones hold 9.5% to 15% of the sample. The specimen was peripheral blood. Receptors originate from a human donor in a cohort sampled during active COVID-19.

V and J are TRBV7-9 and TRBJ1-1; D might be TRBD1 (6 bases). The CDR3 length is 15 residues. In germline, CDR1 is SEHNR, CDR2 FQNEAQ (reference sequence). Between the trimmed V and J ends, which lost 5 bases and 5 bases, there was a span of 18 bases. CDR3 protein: CASSGPGVFGTEAFF. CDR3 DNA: TGTGCCAGCAGCGGACCAGGGGTATTCGGAACTGAAGCTTTCTTT.

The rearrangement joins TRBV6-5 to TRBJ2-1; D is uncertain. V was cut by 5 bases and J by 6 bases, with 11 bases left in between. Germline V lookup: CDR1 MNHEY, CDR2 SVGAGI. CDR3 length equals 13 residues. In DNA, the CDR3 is TGTGCCAGCAGTACAACTCCGGGCAATGAGCAGTTCTTC. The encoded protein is CASSTTPGNEQFF.

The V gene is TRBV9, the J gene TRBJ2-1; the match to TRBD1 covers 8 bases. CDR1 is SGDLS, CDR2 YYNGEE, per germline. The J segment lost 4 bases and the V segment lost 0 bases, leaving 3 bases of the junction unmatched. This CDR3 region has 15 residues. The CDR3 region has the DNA TGTGCCAGCAGCGTAGTGGGACAGGCTTACAATGAGCAGTTCTTC. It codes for CASSVVGQAYNEQFF.

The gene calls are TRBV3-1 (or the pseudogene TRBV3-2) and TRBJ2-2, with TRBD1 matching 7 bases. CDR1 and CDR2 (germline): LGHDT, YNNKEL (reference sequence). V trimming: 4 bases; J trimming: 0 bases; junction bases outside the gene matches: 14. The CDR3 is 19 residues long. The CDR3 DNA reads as TGTGCCAGCAGCCCCCTCGCCAGGGCCGGACAGGCGAACACCGGGGAGCTGTTTTTT. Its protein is CASSPLARAGQANTGELFF.

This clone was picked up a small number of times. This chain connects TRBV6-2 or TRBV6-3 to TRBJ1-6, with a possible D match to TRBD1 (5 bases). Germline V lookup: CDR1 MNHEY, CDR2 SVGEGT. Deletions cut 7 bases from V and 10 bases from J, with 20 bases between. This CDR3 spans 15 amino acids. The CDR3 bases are TGTGCCAGCACCCCATGGGGCTGGCCAAGGTCACCCCTCCACTTT. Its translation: CASTPWGWPRSPLHF.

CDR3 residues: CASSQTSGGPAEQFF. The CDR3 coding sequence is TGTGCCAGCAGCCAGACTAGCGGGGGGCCGGCTGAGCAGTTCTTC. The gene calls are TRBV7-3 and TRBJ2-1; 13 nucleotides line up with TRBD2. Germline CDR1 SGHTA, CDR2 FQGTGA. The length of the CDR3 is 15 residues. V shed 5 bases and J 9 bases; nucleotides not matched to a gene: 7.

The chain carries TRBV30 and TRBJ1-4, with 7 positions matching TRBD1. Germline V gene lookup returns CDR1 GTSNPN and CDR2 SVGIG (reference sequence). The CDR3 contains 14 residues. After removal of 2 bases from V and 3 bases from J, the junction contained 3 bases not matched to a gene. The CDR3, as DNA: TGTGCCTGGAGTACAGGGGCATCTAATGAAAAACTGTTTTTT. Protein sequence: CAWSTGASNEKLFF. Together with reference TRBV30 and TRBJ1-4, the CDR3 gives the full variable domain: SQTIHQWPATLVQPVGSPLSLECTVEGTSNPNLYWYRQAAGRGLQLLFYSVGIGQISSEVPQNLSASRPQDRQFILSSKKLLLSDSGFYLCAWSTGASNEKLFFGSGTQLSVL.

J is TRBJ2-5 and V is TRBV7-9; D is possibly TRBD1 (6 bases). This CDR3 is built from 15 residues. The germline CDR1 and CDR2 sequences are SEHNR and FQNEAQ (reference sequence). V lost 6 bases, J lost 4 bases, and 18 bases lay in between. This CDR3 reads CASRPDRPTGETQYF. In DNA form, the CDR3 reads TGTGCCAGCAGACCCGACAGGCCGACTGGAGAGACCCAGTACTTC.